These T cell receptor beta chains were read from a single sample in a study of cytomegalovirus exposure and HLA in healthy donors. TCRdb keeps only in-frame clones here, not all; method: immunoSEQ multiplex PCR. The top ten hold more than 7% of the sample, which has about 200,000 clones, 10% to 15% seen once. The sequenced sample consisted of PBMCs. The receptors derive from a man aged 45-65 years in good health and CMV-seropositive. Both conserved end residues are trimmed from each CDR3.

TRBV4-3	TRBJ2-3	ASSREDGDTQY
TRBV6-5	TRBJ2-3	ASSLLGGLTDTQY
TRBV2	TRBJ2-7	ASRTTGVYEQY
TRBV10-3	TRBJ2-5	AISWDREKTQY
TRBV19	TRBJ1-3	ASSPHTGAGNTIY
TRBV2	TRBJ2-2	ASTLAGGPDTGELF
TRBV2	TRBJ2-7	ASSEAPGGPEQY
TRBV29-1	TRBJ2-4	SVEVAVRTKNIQY
TRBV2	TRBJ1-5	ASSGEPSNQPQH
TRBV7-2	TRBJ2-1	ASSLATSGGWYNEQF
TRBV30	TRBJ2-7	ALYRPTRGGEQY
TRBV29-1	TRBJ2-7	SVDVGPYEQY
TRBV13	TRBJ1-1	ASSPGGGEAF
TRBV5-1	TRBJ2-4	ASSPDRGIDIQY
TRBV28	TRBJ1-1	ASSLGRMAEAF
TRBV6-1	TRBJ1-1	ASSDKGADRNTEAF
TRBV11-2	TRBJ2-1	ASSLRGSSGGGEQF
TRBV28	TRBJ2-1	ASSYRRGSYNEQF
TRBV30	TRBJ2-1	AWSKQGSRYNEQF
TRBV25-1	TRBJ2-7	ASSDTRPREEQY
TRBV2	TRBJ2-7	ASSRGGDRPPAGEQY
TRBV29-1	TRBJ2-3	SVTGGSSDTQY
TRBV25-1	TRBJ1-5	ASSAQGGRQPQH
TRBV11-2	TRBJ1-6	ASSLAGNNSPLH
TRBV29-1	TRBJ1-3	SVEDRGISGNTIY
TRBV5-6	TRBJ2-3	ASSTRMTGVGRDTQY
TRBV11-3	TRBJ1-1	ASSSARTAPTTEAF
TRBV5-4	TRBJ1-2	ASSLRSGTGLIGGYT
TRBV28	TRBJ2-6	ASSVLPGQRSGANVLT
TRBV5-6	TRBJ2-3	ASSPEGPDTQY
TRBV7-8	TRBJ2-6	ASSSFPGQRSSGANVLT
TRBV6-6	TRBJ2-5	ASATGEETQY
TRBV27	TRBJ2-2	ASTRYSQRGGRTGELF
TRBV28	TRBJ1-5	ASSRSTGNQPQH
TRBV5-1	TRBJ1-5	ASSLGQSNQPQH
TRBV9	TRBJ2-3	ASSERQGARVGTDTQY
TRBV9	TRBJ1-6	ASSVARGSPLH
TRBV27	TRBJ2-3	ASSLGDSHLAQY
TRBV9	TRBJ2-3	ASSVLSGSSGGAADTQY
TRBV4-1	TRBJ1-3	ASSQEGLSGLPGANTIY
TRBV4-2	TRBJ2-5	ASSQDPSGGGLETQY
TRBV6-1	TRBJ2-7	ASSEYPSAGSYEQY